A single T cell receptor (beta chain) is shown here with its context. The antigen is not known. This sample is part of a study of chemoradiotherapy in HPV16-positive cancers. Study-level points and caveats: During treatment, candidate HPV-specific clones and E7-related motifs expanded in tumor. Better recurrence-free survival went with HPV-responsive T-cell expansion in HPV16-positive patients.

Trimming removed 3 bases from V and 5 bases from J, with 16 bases in between. From germline, CDR1 is SEHNR and CDR2 FQNEAQ (reference sequence). The CDR3 contains 15 residues. Clones were read by immunoSEQ multiplex PCR, and TCRdb kept only the in-frame ones, dropping some. The repertoire has tens of thousands of clones, roughly 90% of them found once; the top ten carry approximately 3.5%. This TCR was sampled from a human donor with HPV-associated anogenital cancer. This material consisted of blood, taken from a patient who underwent chemoradiotherapy. This chain connects TRBV7-9 to TRBJ1-1, with unresolved D. The CDR3 sequence: CASSFRAGGRTEAFF. Here the CDR3 DNA reads TGTGCCAGCAGCTTTAGGGCAGGCGGTCGGACTGAAGCTTTCTTT.